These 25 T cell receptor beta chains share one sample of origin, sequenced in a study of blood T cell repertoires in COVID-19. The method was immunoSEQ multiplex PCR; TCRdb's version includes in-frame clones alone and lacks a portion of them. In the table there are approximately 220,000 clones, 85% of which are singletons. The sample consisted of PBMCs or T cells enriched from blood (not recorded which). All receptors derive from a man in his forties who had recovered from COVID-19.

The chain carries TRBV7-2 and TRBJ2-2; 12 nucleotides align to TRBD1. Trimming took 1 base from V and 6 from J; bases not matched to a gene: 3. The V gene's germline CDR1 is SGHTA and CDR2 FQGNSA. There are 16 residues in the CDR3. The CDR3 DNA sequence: TGTGCCAGCAGCTTAGACGGGACAGGGGGCGCCGGGGAGCTGTTTTTT. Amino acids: CASSLDGTGGAGELFF.

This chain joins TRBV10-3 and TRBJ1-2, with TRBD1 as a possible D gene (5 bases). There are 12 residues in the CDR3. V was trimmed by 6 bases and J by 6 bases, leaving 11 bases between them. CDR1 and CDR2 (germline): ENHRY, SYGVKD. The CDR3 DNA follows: TGTGCCATCAGCCTCACAGGAGATGGCTACACCTTC. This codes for CAISLTGDGYTF.

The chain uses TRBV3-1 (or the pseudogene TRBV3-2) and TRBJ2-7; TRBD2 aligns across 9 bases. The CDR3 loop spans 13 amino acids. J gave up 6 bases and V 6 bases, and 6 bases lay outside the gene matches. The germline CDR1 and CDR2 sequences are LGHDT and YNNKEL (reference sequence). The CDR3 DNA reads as TGTGCCAGCAGTCCGGGACTAGCAACCGAGCAGTACTTC. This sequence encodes CASSPGLATEQYF.

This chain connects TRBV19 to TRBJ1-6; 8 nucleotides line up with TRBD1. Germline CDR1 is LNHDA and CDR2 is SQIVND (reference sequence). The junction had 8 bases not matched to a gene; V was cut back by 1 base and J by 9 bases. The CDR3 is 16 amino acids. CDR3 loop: CASSIAQGAKSSPLHF. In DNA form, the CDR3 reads TGTGCCAGTAGTATAGCCCAGGGGGCGAAAAGTTCACCCCTCCACTTT.

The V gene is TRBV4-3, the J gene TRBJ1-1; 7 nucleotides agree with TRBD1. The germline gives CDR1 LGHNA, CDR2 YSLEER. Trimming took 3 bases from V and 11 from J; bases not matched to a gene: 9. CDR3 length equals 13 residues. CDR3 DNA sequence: TGCGCCAGCAGCCAGAGACAGGGTCTGATGGCTTTCTTT. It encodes CASSQRQGLMAFF.

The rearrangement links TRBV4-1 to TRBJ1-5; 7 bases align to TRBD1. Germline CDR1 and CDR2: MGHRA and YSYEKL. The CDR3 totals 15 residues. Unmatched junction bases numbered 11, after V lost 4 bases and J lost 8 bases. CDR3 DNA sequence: TGCGCCAGCAGCCCTACCCCAGGGGGGTATGAGCCCCAGCATTTT. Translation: CASSPTPGGYEPQHF.

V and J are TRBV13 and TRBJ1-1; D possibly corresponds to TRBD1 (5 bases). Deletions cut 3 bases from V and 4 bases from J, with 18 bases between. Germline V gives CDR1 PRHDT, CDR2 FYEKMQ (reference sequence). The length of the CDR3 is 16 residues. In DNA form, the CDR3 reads TGTGCCAGCAGCTTCTGGGGCGCGGGGTTAGGCACTGAAGCTTTCTTT. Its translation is CASSFWGAGLGTEAFF. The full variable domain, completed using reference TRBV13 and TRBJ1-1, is AAGVIQSPRHLIKEKRETATLKCYPIPRHDTVYWYQQGPGQDPQFLISFYEKMQSDKGSIPDRFSAQQFSDYHSELNMSSLELGDSALYFCASSFWGAGLGTEAFFGQGTRLTVV.

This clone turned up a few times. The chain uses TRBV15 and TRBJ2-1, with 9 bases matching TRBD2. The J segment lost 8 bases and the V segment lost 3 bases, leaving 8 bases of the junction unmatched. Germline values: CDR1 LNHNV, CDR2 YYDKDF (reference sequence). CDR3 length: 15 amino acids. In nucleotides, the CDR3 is TGTGCCACCAGCAGGTGGCGGGAGGGCCGGGATGAGCAGTTCTTC. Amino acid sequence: CATSRWREGRDEQFF.

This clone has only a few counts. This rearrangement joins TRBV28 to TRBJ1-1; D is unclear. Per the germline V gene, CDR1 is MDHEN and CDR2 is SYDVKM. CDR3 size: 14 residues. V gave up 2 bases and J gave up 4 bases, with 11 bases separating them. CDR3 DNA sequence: TGTGCCAGCAGTTTACCAGCCCGAGGCACTGAAGCTTTCTTT. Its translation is CASSLPARGTEAFF.

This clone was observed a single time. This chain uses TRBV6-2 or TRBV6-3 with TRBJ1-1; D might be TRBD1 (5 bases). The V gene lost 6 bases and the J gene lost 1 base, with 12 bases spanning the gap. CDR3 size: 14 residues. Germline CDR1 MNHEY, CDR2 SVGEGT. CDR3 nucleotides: TGTGCCAGCAGCCTACCAGGACAGAACACTGAAGCTTTCTTT. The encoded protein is CASSLPGQNTEAFF.

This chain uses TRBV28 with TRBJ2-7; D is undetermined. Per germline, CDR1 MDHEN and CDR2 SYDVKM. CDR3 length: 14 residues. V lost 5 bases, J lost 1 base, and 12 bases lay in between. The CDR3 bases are TGTGCCAGCAGTCTCCCGGTCCTTTCCTACGAGCAGTACTTC. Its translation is CASSLPVLSYEQYF. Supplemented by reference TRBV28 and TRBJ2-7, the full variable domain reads DVKVTQSSRYLVKRTGEKVFLECVQDMDHENMFWYRQDPGLGLRLIYFSYDVKMKEKGDIPEGYSVSREKKERFSLILESASTNQTSMYLCASSLPVLSYEQYFGPGTRLTVT.

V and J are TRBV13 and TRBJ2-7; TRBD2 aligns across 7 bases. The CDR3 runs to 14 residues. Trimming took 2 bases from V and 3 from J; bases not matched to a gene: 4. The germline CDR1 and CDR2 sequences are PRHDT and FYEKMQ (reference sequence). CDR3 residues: CASSLRLADYEQYF. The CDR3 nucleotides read TGTGCCAGCAGCTTACGCCTAGCGGACTACGAGCAGTACTTC.

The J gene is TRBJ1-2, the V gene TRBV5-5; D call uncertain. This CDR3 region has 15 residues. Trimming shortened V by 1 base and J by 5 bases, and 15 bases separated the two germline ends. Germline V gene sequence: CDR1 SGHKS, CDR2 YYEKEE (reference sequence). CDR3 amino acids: CASSLTVTNLYGYTF. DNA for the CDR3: TGTGCCAGCAGCTTGACAGTAACCAACTTATATGGCTACACCTTC.

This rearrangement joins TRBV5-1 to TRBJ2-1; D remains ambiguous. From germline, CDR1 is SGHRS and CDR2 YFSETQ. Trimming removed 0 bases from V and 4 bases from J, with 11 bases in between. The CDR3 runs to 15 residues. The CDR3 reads CASSLAGLAYNEQFF. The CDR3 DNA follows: TGCGCCAGCAGCTTGGCCGGGTTAGCTTACAATGAGCAGTTCTTC.

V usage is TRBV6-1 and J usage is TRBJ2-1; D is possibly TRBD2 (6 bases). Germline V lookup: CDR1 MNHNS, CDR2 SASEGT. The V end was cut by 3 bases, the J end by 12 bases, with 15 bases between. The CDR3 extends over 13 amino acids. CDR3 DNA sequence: TGTGCCAGCAGTGAGGATGCGGGGATGGTGCAGTTCTTC. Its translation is CASSEDAGMVQFF.

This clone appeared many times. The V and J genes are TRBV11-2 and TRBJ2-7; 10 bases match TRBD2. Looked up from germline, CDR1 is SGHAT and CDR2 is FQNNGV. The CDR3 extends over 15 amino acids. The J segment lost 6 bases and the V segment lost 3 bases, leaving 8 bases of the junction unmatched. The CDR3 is CASSLQLAGTSEQYF. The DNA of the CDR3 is TGTGCCAGCAGCTTGCAACTAGCGGGGACCTCCGAGCAGTACTTC.

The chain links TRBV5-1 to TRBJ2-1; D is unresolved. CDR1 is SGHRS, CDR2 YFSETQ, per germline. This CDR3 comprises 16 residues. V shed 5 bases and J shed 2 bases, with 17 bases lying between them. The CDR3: CASRPGGTRAYNEQFF. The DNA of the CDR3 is TGCGCCAGCAGGCCCGGTGGTACTCGGGCCTACAATGAGCAGTTCTTC. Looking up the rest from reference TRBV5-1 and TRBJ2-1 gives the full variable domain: KAGVTQTPRYLIKTRGQQVTLSCSPISGHRSVSWYQQTPGQGLQFLFEYFSETQRNKGNFPGRFSGRQFSNSRSEMNVSTLELGDSALYLCASRPGGTRAYNEQFFGPGTRLTVL.

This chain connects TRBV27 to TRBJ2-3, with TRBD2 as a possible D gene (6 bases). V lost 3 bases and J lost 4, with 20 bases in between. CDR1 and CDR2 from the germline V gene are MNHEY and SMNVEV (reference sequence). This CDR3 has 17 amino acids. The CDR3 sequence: CASSFLRGGLRADTQYF. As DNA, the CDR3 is TGTGCCAGCAGTTTCCTAAGAGGAGGGTTGAGGGCAGATACGCAGTATTTT.

For the CDR3, the DNA is TGCGCCAGCAGCCCCGACAGATTAGCTAACTATGGCTACACCTTC. Translated: CASSPDRLANYGYTF. The J gene is TRBJ1-2, the V gene TRBV4-3; D might be TRBD1 (5 bases). Trimming left V 4 bases short and J 0 bases short, with 12 bases between. From germline, CDR1 is LGHNA and CDR2 YSLEER. The CDR3 consists of 15 residues.

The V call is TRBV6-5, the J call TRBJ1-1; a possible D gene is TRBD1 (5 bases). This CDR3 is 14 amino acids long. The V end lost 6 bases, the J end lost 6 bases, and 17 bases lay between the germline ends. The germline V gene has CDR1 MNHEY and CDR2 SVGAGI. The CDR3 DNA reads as TGTGCCAGCAGCCCCTGGGACTCGGCTTCTGAAGCTTTCTTT. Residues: CASSPWDSASEAFF.

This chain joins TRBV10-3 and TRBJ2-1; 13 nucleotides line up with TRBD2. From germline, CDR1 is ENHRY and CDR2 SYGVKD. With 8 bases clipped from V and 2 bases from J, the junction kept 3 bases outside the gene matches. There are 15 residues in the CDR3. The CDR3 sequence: CAIRTSGGAYNEQFF. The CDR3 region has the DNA TGTGCCATCCGGACTAGCGGGGGTGCCTACAATGAGCAGTTCTTC.

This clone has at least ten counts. The chain's CDR3 is CAWRTGKNYGYTF. The CDR3 bases are TGTGCCTGGCGGACAGGGAAGAACTATGGCTACACCTTC. This sequence joins TRBV30 and TRBJ1-2, with TRBD1 matching over 8 bases. The germline CDR1 and CDR2 sequences are GTSNPN and SVGIG (reference sequence). V shed 5 bases and J 2 bases; nucleotides not matched to a gene: 4. The CDR3 runs to 13 residues.

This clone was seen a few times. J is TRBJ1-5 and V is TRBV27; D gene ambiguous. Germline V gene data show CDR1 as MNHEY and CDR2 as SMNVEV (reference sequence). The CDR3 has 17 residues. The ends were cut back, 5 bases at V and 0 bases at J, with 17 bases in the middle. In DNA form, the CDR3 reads TGTGCCAGCAGTCCCCTCCCACAGATAAATAGCAATCAGCCCCAGCATTTT. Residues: CASSPLPQINSNQPQHF.

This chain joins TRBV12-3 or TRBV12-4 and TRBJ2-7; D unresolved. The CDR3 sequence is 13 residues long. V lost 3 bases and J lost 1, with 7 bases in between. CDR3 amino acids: CASSFGGSYEQYF. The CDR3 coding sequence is TGTGCCAGCAGTTTTGGCGGATCCTACGAGCAGTACTTC.

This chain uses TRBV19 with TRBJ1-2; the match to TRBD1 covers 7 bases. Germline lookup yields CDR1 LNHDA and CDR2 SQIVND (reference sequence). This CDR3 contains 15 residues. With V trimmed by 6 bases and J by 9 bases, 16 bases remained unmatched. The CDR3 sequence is CASSSQGQHLKRYTF. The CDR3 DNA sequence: TGTGCCAGTAGCTCCCAGGGACAGCACCTTAAGCGCTACACCTTC.